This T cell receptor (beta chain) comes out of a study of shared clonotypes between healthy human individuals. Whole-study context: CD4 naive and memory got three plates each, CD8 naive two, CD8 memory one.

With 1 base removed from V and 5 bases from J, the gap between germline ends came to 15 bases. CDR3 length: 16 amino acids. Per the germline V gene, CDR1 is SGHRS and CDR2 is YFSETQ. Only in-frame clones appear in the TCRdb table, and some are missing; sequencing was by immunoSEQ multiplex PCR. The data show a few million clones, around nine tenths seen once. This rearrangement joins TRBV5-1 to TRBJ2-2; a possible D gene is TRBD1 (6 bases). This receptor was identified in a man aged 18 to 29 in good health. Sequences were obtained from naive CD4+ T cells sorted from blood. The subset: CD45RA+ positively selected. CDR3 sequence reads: CASSLMDSSGTGELFF. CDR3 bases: TGCGCCAGCAGCTTGATGGACAGCTCGGGGACCGGGGAGCTGTTTTTT.